This TCR beta chain is from a study of blood T cell repertoires in COVID-19. Study information: Spain, Italy and the United States supplied samples that represented acute and convalescent COVID-19. T cells, B-cell-depleted T cells, or PBMCs provided the cDNA or gDNA that served as material.

CDR3 length: 14 amino acids. The trim removed 4 bases at V and 4 bases at J, leaving 8 bases unmatched. Germline V CDR1 and CDR2: SQVTM, ANQGSEA. The table came from immunoSEQ multiplex PCR; TCRdb's copy has only in-frame clones and leaves some out. This sample yields fewer than 350,000 clones, of which nearly 90% are seen a single time; about 8.5% belongs to the top ten. The chain recombines TRBV29-1 with TRBJ2-7; 9 bases map to TRBD1. Sequencing was carried out using peripheral blood. The clonotype comes from a man younger than 35 with active or convalescent COVID-19. CDR3 bases: TGCAGCGTTGCCGGGACAGGGATGGGGTACGAGCAGTACTTC. Its translation is CSVAGTGMGYEQYF.